This TCR beta chain stems from a study of cytomegalovirus exposure and HLA in healthy donors. Study-wide findings and caveats: Indistinguishable V segments, including TRBV6-2 and TRBV6-3, were excluded. Most subjects had HLA-A and HLA-B alleles reportedly predicted accurately by TCR beta sequences. Through in vitro validation, a few CMV-associated chains were shown to be specific for CMV antigens.

From germline, CDR1 is SGHAT and CDR2 FQNNGV. V lost 5 bases and J 1 base, leaving 14 bases between the germline ends. There are 15 residues in the CDR3. The PCR employed 60 Vbeta primers together with 13 Jbeta primers. The authors' processing: Approximately 11 million shared chains were among the roughly 80 million unique TCR beta chains that a later analysis counted. TCRdb's table, derived via immunoSEQ multiplex PCR, lists solely in-frame clones and lacks some. V and J calls and clone size are those listed in that table; D and trimming were worked out from the DNA. The table has roughly 110,000 clones, 65% to 80% seen once; the top ten hold 3% to 4%. Points on this clone: The antigen is not known.

The chain has TRBV11-2 and TRBJ1-1, with a possible D match to TRBD1 (5 bases). This clonotype originated in a man between 60 and 75 years old in good health and CMV-seronegative. The sequencing input was PBMCs. The CDR3 loop reads CASSTEVGANTEAFF. The DNA for the CDR3 is TGTGCCAGCAGCACAGAGGTAGGGGCGAACACTGAAGCTTTCTTT.